This TCR beta chain was documented in a study of cytomegalovirus exposure and HLA in healthy donors. Overall study context: Sequencing of about 179 million T cells in an earlier analysis found around 120 million unique TCR beta sequences.

Notes on the study in general: The study flagged some 170 TCR beta chains as cytomegalovirus-associated.

With regard to this clone: Its antigen is unidentified. A junction end diverges from the germline sequence, so it may reflect a read error.

The PCR made use of 60 Vbeta and 13 Jbeta primers. TCRdb's copy holds only in-frame clones and misses some; the assay was immunoSEQ multiplex PCR. In the table there are roughly 98,000 clones, roughly 70% of which are singletons. There are 15 residues in the CDR3. The germline CDR1 and CDR2 sequences are SEHNR and FQNEAQ (reference sequence). The sequence was obtained from a man aged 50-60 years in good health and CMV-seronegative. The gene calls are TRBV7-9 and TRBJ2-3, with D possibly TRBD1 on 6 matching bases. The sample consisted of PBMCs. The CDR3 DNA reads as TGTTCCAGCAGCCAGGGGTTTAGCGGCACAGATACGCAGTATTTT. This gives the protein CSSSQGFSGTDTQYF.